Listed here are 13 T cell receptor beta chains from one sample, sequenced in a study of metastatic and nonmetastatic thyroid tumors. Every patient underwent thyroid surgery untreated. TCRdb reprocessed the PCR reads via MiXCR. The table has about 19,000 clones, 35% to 40% seen once; the top ten hold roughly a quarter. The source material was tumor tissue. The receptors shown here come from a female donor with papillary thyroid cancer or a benign thyroid nodule (not recorded which). Some clones in this sample may be carry-over from other donors' samples.

The rearrangement joins TRBV5-8 to TRBJ2-5; D unresolved. The CDR3 length is 16 residues. Germline loops: CDR1 SGHTS, CDR2 YDEGEE. With 0 bases removed from V and 4 bases from J, the gap between germline ends came to 16 bases. The CDR3 reads CASSLVRSSLRETQYF. The CDR3 nucleotides are TGTGCCAGCAGCTTGGTTCGCTCCTCCTTGCGAGAGACCCAGTACTTC.

Only one count was recorded for this clone. The DNA for the CDR3 is TGTGCCAGCAGCTTCTCGGCAGGGCAGCGCGAGCAGTACTTC. It codes for CASSFSAGQREQYF. The chain carries TRBV7-2 and TRBJ2-7; possible D gene TRBD1, 5 bases. The V gene's germline CDR1 is SGHTA and CDR2 FQGNSA. Trimming shortened V by 3 bases and J by 6 bases, and 15 bases separated the two germline ends. This CDR3 comprises 14 residues.

In its sample, this clone was seen a few times. This rearrangement joins TRBV7-2 to TRBJ2-3, with TRBD2 as a possible D gene (5 bases). CDR3 length: 16 residues. The V gene lost 5 bases and the J gene lost 1 base, with 16 bases spanning the gap. The germline V gene encodes CDR1 SGHTA and CDR2 FQGNSA. The CDR3 bases are TGTGCCAGCAGCCCCCGAGGGTCTTGGGGCACAGATACGCAGTATTTT. Protein: CASSPRGSWGTDTQYF.

The chain employs TRBV14 and TRBJ2-3, with D hard to call. The CDR3 contains 12 residues. Germline assignment: CDR1 SGHDN and CDR2 FVKESK. V was shortened by 6 bases and J by 4 bases, with 8 bases between the two germline ends. The CDR3 coding sequence is TGTGCCAGCAGTCTTTCTCCAGATACGCAGTATTTT. It yields the protein CASSLSPDTQYF.

Only a few counts were recorded for this clone. The rearrangement joins TRBV19 to TRBJ1-1, with D perhaps TRBD1 (5 bases). Trimming removed 7 bases at V and 3 bases at J, with 15 bases between. CDR1 and CDR2 (germline): LNHDA, SQIVND (reference sequence). The CDR3 runs to 14 residues. CDR3 DNA sequence: TGTGCCAGTACCAAAAGGGGTGCGGACACTGAAGCTTTCTTT. Protein: CASTKRGADTEAFF.

This clone appeared once. The rearrangement uses TRBV20-1 and TRBJ2-2, with 9 bases identical to TRBD1. With V trimmed by 6 bases and J by 6 bases, 11 bases remained unmatched. Germline values: CDR1 DFQATT, CDR2 SNEGSKA (reference sequence). The CDR3 runs 15 residues. The CDR3 DNA reads TGCAGTGCATGGGAAACAGGGGGCTGGGCCGGGGAGCTGTTTTTT. Residues: CSAWETGGWAGELFF.

This chain links TRBV25-1 with TRBJ2-7, with 9 bases identical to TRBD2. The CDR3 runs 15 residues. V lost 3 bases and J lost 7; bases outside the gene matches: 10. The germline V gene encodes CDR1 MGHDK and CDR2 SYGVNS. The CDR3 DNA follows: TGTGCCAGCAGTGACGGCGGGAGGGCCAGTGGTGAGCAGTACTTC. Translated: CASSDGGRASGEQYF.

This clone has just a few counts. The chain recombines TRBV12-3 or TRBV12-4 with TRBJ1-5; D not certain. Trimming took off 2 bases at V and 1 base at J, with 3 bases between the two ends. The CDR3 consists of 13 residues. The CDR3 sequence: CASSLTSNQPQHF. The CDR3 DNA reads as TGTGCCAGCAGTTTAACAAGCAATCAGCCCCAGCATTTT.

This clone has just a few counts. The CDR3 region has the DNA TGTGCCAGCAGTAGGGGAATAGAGGCCGAGCAGTACTTC. Translating it yields CASSRGIEAEQYF. The rearrangement uses TRBV28 and TRBJ2-7; possibly TRBD1 for D (5 bases). V was shortened by 5 bases and J by 6 bases, with 14 bases between the two germline ends. This CDR3 is 13 amino acids long. Germline V gives CDR1 MDHEN, CDR2 SYDVKM.

This clone was picked up a small number of times. The gene calls are TRBV6-1 and TRBJ2-7; TRBD1 matches at 8 bases. V shed 5 bases and J 5 bases; nucleotides not matched to a gene: 8. Germline V gives CDR1 MNHNS, CDR2 SASEGT. The CDR3 sequence is 14 residues long. CDR3 sequence reads: CASSTPGGGDEQYF. The CDR3, as DNA: TGTGCCAGCAGTACGCCAGGGGGCGGCGACGAGCAGTACTTC.

This clone was picked up a small number of times. This chain links TRBV27 with TRBJ1-5; 7 nucleotides align to TRBD1. CDR1 and CDR2 (germline): MNHEY, SMNVEV (reference sequence). This CDR3 spans 18 amino acids. The V segment lost 5 bases and the J segment 2 bases; nucleotides outside the gene matches: 15. CDR3 protein: CASSPRWQGVGGNQPQHF. CDR3 DNA: TGTGCCAGCAGTCCCCGGTGGCAGGGGGTTGGGGGCAATCAGCCCCAGCATTTT.

The chain links TRBV15 to TRBJ2-7; TRBD2 agrees at 9 bases. CDR3 length: 15 amino acids. V was pared by 0 bases and J by 5 bases, with 5 bases of the junction left unmatched. Germline V lookup: CDR1 LNHNV, CDR2 YYDKDF (reference sequence). The CDR3 nucleotides are TGTGCCACCAGCAGAGACAGGACTAGCGCTCACGAGCAGTACTTC. Its translation is CATSRDRTSAHEQYF.

This clone was found a few times. The chain couples TRBV6-1 to TRBJ2-3; TRBD2 agrees at 8 bases. There are 14 residues in the CDR3. The V segment lost 3 bases and the J segment 5 bases; nucleotides outside the gene matches: 4. Germline V CDR1 and CDR2: MNHNS, SASEGT. CDR3 in DNA: TGTGCCAGCAGTGAGGCGGGAGGAGGAGATACGCAGTATTTT. Translated, it gives CASSEAGGGDTQYF.